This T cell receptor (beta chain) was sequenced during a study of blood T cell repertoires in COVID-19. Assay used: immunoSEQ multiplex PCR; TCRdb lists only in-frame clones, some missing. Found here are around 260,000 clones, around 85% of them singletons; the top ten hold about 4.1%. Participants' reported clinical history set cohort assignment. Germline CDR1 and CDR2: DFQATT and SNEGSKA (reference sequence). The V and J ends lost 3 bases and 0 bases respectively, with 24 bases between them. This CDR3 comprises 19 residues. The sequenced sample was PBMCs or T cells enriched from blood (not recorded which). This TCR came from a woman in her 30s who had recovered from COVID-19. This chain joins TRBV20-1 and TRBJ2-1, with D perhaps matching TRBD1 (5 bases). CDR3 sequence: CSASLLRRGRVSSYNEQFF. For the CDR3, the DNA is TGCAGTGCTAGTCTCCTCCGTAGGGGCAGAGTAAGCTCCTACAATGAGCAGTTCTTC.